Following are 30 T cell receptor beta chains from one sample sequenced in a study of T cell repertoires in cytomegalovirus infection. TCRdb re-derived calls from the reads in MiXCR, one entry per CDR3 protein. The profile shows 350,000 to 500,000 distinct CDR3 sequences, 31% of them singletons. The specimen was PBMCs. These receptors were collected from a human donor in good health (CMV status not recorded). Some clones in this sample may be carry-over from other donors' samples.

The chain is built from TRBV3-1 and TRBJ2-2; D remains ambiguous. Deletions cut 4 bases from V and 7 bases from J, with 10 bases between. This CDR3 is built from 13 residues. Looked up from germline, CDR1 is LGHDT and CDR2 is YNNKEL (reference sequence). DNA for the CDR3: TGTGCCAGCAGCCCGTGGATCGGCGGGGAGCTGTTTTTT. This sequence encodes CASSPWIGGELFF.

CDR3 residues: CASSALKDSGAFF. Written as DNA, the CDR3 is TGTGCCAGCAGTGCGCTAAAGGATTCTGGAGCTTTCTTT. The chain combines TRBV6-1 with TRBJ1-1; the D is unclear. Germline loops: CDR1 MNHNS, CDR2 SASEGT. Trimming took 4 bases from V and 10 from J, leaving 16 bases between them. There are 13 residues in the CDR3.

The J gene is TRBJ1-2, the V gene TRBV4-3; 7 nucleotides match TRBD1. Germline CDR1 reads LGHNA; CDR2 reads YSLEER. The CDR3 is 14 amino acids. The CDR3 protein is CFSRKDGQVYGYTF. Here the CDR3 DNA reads TGCTTCAGCCGCAAAGATGGACAGGTGTATGGCTACACCTTC.

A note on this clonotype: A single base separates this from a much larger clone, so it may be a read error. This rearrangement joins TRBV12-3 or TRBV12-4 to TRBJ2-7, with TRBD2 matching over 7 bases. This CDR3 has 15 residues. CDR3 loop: CASSPGTGGGYEKYF. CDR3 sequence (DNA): TGTGCCAGCAGTCCCGGGACGGGGGGAGGATACGAGAAGTACTTC.

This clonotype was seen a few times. CDR3 region: CASSQDWVNRSPLHF. CDR3 DNA sequence: TGTGCCAGCAGCCAAGATTGGGTTAACCGATCACCCCTCCACTTT. This chain joins TRBV14 and TRBJ1-6; D gene ambiguous. From germline, CDR1 is SGHDN and CDR2 FVKESK. CDR3 length: 15 residues. V lost 0 bases and J 10 bases, leaving 13 bases between the germline ends. Full variable domain (missing parts from reference TRBV14 and TRBJ1-6): EAGVTQFPSHSVIEKGQTVTLRCDPISGHDNLYWYRRVMGKEIKFLLHFVKESKQDESGMPNNRFLAERTGGTYSTLKVQPAELEDSGVYFCASSQDWVNRSPLHFGNGTRLTVT.

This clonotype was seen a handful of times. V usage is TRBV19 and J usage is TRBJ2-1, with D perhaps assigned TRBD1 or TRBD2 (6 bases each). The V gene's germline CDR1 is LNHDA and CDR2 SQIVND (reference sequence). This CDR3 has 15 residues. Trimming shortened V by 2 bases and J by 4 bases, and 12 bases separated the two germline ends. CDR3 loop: CASSIRGGQYNEQFF. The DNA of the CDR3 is TGTGCCAGTAGTATACGGGGAGGACAGTACAATGAGCAGTTCTTC.

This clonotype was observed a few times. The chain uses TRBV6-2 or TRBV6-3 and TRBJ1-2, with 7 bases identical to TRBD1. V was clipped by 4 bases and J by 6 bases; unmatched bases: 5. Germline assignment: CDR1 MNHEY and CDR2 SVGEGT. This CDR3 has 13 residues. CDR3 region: CASSSHRGDGYTF. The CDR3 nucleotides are TGTGCCAGCAGTTCCCACAGGGGTGATGGCTACACCTTC.

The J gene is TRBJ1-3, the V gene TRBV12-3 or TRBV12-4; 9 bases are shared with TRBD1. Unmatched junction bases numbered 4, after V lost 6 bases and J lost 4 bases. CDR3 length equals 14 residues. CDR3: CASRPGQGGNTIYF. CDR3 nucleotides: TGTGCCAGCAGGCCGGGACAGGGCGGAAACACCATATATTTT.

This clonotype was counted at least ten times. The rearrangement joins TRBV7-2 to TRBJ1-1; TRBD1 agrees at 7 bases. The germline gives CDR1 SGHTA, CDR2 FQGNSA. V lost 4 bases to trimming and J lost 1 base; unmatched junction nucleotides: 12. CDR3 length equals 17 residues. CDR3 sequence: CASSWGGGGARNTEAFF. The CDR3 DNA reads TGTGCCAGCAGCTGGGGGGGAGGGGGCGCCCGGAACACTGAAGCTTTCTTT. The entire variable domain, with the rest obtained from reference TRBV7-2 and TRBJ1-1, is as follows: GAGVSQSPSNKVTEKGKDVELRCDPISGHTALYWYRQSLGQGLEFLIYFQGNSAPDKSGLPSDRFSAERTGGSVSTLTIQRTQQEDSAVYLCASSWGGGGARNTEAFFGQGTRLTVV.

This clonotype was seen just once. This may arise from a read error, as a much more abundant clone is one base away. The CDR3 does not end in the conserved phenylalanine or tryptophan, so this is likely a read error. CDR3 amino acids: CASSLIGANEQFL. The CDR3, as DNA: TGTGCCAGCAGCTTAATTGGGGCAAATGAGCAGTTCTTA. The chain recombines TRBV7-3 with TRBJ2-1, with D possibly being TRBD1 (5 bases). Trimming removed 1 base from V and 7 bases from J, with 8 bases in between. From germline, CDR1 is SGHTA and CDR2 FQGTGA. This CDR3 has 13 amino acids.

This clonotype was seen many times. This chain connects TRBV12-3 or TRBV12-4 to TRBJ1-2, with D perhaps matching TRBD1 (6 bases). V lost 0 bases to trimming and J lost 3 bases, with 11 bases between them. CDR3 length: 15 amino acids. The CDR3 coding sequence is TGTGCCAGCAGTTTAGCGGGCAGGGGTGACTATGGCTACACCTTC. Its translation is CASSLAGRGDYGYTF.

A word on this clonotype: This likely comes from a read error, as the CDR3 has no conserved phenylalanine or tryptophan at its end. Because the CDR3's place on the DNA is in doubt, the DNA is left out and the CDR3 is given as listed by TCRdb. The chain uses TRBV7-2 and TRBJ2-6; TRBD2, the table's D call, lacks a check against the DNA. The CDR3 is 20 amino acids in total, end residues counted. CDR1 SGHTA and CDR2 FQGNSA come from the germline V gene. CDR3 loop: CASSLGWGLAGGSGANVLTL.

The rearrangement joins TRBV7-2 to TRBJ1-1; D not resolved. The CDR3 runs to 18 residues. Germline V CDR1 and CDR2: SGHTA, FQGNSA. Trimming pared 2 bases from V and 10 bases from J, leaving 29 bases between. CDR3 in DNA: TGTGCCAGCAGCTTATATACCGGGCGCAGGAGGGTAAACATTGTAGCTTTCTTT. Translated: CASSLYTGRRRVNIVAFF.

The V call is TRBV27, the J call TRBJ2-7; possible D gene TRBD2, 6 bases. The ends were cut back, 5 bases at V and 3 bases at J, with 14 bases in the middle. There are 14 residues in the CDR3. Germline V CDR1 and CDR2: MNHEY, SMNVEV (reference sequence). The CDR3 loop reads CASSQFRDFYEQYF. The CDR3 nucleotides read TGTGCCAGCAGTCAATTCCGGGACTTCTACGAGCAGTACTTC.

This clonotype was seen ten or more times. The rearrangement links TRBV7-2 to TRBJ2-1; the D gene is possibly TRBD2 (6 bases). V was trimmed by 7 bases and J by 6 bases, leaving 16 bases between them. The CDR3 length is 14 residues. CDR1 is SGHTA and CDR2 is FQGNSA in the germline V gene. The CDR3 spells CASKRVRDANEQFF. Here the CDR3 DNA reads TGTGCCAGCAAGAGGGTGCGGGATGCCAATGAGCAGTTCTTC.

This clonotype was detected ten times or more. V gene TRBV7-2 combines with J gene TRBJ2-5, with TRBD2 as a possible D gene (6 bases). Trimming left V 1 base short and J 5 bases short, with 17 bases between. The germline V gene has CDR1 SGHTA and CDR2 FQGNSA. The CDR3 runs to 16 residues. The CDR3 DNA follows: TGTGCCAGCAGCTTAGACCGATCGAACGGGGGTGAGACCCAGTACTTC. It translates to CASSLDRSNGGETQYF.

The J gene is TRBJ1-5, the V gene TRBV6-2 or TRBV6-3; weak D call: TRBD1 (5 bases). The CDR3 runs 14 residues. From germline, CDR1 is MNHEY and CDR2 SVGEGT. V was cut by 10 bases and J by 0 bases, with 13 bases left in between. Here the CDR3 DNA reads TGTGCCACCTCCTCTGGGGGTAGCAATCAGCCCCAGCATTTT. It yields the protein CATSSGGSNQPQHF.

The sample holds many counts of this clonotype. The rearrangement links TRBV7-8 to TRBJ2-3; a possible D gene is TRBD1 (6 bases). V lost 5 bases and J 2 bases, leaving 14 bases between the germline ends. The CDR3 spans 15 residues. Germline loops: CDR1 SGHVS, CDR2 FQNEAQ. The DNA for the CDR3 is TGTGCCAGCAGCATCACCCCAGGGGCCACAGATACGCAGTATTTT. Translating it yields CASSITPGATDTQYF.

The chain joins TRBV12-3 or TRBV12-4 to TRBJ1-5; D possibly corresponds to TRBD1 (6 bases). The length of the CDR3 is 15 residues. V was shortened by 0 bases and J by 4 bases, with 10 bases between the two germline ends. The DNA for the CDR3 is TGTGCCAGCAGTTTAGCAGGGGGAAAGAATCAGCCCCAGCATTTT. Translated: CASSLAGGKNQPQHF.

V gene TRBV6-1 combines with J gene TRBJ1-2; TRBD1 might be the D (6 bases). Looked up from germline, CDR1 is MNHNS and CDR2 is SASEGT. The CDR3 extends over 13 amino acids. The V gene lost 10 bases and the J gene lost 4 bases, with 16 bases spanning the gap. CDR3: CAMQETGCYGYTF. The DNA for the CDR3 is TGTGCCATGCAGGAGACAGGATGCTATGGCTACACCTTC.

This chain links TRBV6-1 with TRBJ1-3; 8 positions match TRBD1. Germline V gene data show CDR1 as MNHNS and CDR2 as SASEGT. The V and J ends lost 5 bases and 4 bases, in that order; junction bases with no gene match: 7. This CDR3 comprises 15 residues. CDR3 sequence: CASSLHRTGGNTIYF. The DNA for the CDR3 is TGTGCCAGCAGTCTTCACCGGACAGGGGGAAACACCATATATTTT.

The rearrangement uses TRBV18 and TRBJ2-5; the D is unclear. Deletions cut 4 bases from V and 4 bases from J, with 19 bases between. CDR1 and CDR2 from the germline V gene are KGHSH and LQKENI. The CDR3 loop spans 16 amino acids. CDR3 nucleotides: TGTGCCAGCTCACGCCTACCAGGCAGCGTGGGAGAGACCCAGTACTTC. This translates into CASSRLPGSVGETQYF. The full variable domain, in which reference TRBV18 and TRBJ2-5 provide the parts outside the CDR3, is NAGVMQNPRHLVRRRGQEARLRCSPMKGHSHVYWYRQLPEEGLKFMVYLQKENIIDESGMPKERFSAEFPKEGPSILRIQQVVRGDSAAYFCASSRLPGSVGETQYFGPGTRLLVL.

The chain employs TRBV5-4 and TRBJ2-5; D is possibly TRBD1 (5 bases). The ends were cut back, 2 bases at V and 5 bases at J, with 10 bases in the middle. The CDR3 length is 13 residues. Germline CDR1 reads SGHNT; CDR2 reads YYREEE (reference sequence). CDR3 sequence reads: CASSFQGIETQYF. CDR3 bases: TGTGCCAGCAGCTTTCAGGGTATCGAGACCCAGTACTTC.

CDR3 sequence (DNA): TGTGCCAGCAGCTTAGACGAGATACCTAGGGGCCAAGAGACCCAGTACTTC. Its protein product is CASSLDEIPRGQETQYF. V and J are TRBV11-2 and TRBJ2-5, with D perhaps TRBD1 (5 bases). V was cut by 0 bases and J by 1 base, with 15 bases left in between. Germline assignment: CDR1 SGHAT and CDR2 FQNNGV. The CDR3 runs 17 residues.

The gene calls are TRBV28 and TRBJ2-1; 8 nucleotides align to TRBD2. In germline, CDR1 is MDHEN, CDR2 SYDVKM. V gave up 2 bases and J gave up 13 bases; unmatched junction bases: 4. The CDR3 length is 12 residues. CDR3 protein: CASSLRGGTQFF. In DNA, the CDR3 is TGTGCCAGCAGTTTACGGGGGGGAACCCAGTTCTTC.

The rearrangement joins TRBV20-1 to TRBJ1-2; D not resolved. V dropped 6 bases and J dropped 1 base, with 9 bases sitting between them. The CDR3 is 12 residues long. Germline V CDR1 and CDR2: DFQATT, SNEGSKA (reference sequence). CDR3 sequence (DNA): TGCAGTGCAGCCCAGAGTAACTATGGCTACACCTTC. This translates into CSAAQSNYGYTF.

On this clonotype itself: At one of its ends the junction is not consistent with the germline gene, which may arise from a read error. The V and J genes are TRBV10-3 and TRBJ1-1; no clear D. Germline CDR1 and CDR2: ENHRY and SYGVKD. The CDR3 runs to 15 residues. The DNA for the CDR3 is TGTGCCATCAGTGAGTCGGCGGATTTGAACACTGAAGCTTGCTTT. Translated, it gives CAISESADLNTEACF.

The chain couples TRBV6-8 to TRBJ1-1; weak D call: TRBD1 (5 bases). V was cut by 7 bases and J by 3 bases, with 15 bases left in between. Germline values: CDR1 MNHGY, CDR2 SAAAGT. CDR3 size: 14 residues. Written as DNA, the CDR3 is TGTGCCAGCAAGAGGAGGCGGGGGGACACTGAAGCTTTCTTT. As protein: CASKRRRGDTEAFF.

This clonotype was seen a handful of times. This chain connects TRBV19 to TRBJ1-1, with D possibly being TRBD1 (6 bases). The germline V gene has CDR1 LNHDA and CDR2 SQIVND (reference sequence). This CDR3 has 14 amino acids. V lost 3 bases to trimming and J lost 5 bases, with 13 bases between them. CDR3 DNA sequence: TGTGCCAGTAGTATGATGTCAGGGGCTACTGAAGCTTTCTTT. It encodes CASSMMSGATEAFF. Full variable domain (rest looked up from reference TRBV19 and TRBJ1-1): DGGITQSPKYLFRKEGQNVTLSCEQNLNHDAMYWYRQDPGQGLRLIYYSQIVNDFQKGDIAEGYSVSREKKESFPLTVTSAQKNPTAFYLCASSMMSGATEAFFGQGTRLTVV.

This chain's CDR3 is CSAALPGTSGNTIYF. The CDR3 nucleotides read TGCAGTGCTGCGCTCCCGGGCACCTCTGGAAACACCATATATTTT. The rearrangement joins TRBV20-1 to TRBJ1-3; no clear D. This CDR3 is 15 amino acids long. CDR1 is DFQATT and CDR2 is SNEGSKA in the germline V gene (reference sequence). The ends were cut back, 5 bases at V and 0 bases at J, with 14 bases in the middle.